The 21 T cell receptor beta chains given below trace back to one sample, sequenced in a study of blood T cell repertoires in COVID-19. The protocol was immunoSEQ multiplex PCR, while the TCRdb copy is restricted to in-frame clones and leaves out a portion. The sample carries a few hundred thousand clones, about 90% recorded once. Sequenced sample: peripheral blood. These receptors were collected from a man aged 35-49 years with active or convalescent COVID-19.

The chain carries TRBV28 and TRBJ2-7, with 13 bases matching TRBD2. The CDR3 covers 15 residues. With V trimmed by 8 bases and J by 4 bases, 8 bases remained unmatched. Germline V gene lookup returns CDR1 MDHEN and CDR2 SYDVKM. CDR3 nucleotides: TGTGCCAGCGTTTCCGGGACTAGCGGGATATACGAGCAGTACTTC. Its protein product is CASVSGTSGIYEQYF.

The J gene is TRBJ2-2, the V gene TRBV4-1; 8 positions match TRBD2. V was pared by 4 bases and J by 4 bases, with 8 bases of the junction left unmatched. The germline CDR1 and CDR2 sequences are MGHRA and YSYEKL. CDR3 length equals 16 residues. The CDR3, as DNA: TGCGCCAGCAGCCTAGCGGGACTACCTACCACCGGGGAGCTGTTTTTT. Translation gives CASSLAGLPTTGELFF.

V is TRBV4-1 and J is TRBJ2-1; 9 bases agree with TRBD2. The V segment lost 0 bases and the J segment 4 bases; nucleotides outside the gene matches: 7. The germline CDR1 and CDR2 sequences are MGHRA and YSYEKL. The CDR3 is made up of 17 amino acids. The CDR3 protein is CASSQDLTSGLYNEQFF. The DNA for the CDR3 is TGCGCCAGCAGCCAAGATCTTACTAGCGGGTTGTACAATGAGCAGTTCTTC.

The V gene is TRBV5-1, the J gene TRBJ2-5; D is unclear. The germline V gene encodes CDR1 SGHRS and CDR2 YFSETQ. CDR3 length: 13 residues. V lost 0 bases and J 5 bases, leaving 8 bases between the germline ends. This CDR3 reads CASSLAGWETQYF. CDR3 DNA sequence: TGCGCCAGCAGCTTGGCAGGTTGGGAGACCCAGTACTTC.

This clone has more than one count but fewer than ten. This chain uses TRBV5-1 with TRBJ1-1, with a tentative D call TRBD1 (5 bases). Trimming took off 0 bases at V and 4 bases at J, with 13 bases between the two ends. The CDR3 loop spans 15 amino acids. Germline V gene sequence: CDR1 SGHRS, CDR2 YFSETQ. The CDR3 protein is CASSLGQGVGTEAFF. The CDR3 DNA is TGCGCCAGCAGCTTGGGGCAGGGCGTGGGCACTGAAGCTTTCTTT.

The sample holds one count of this clone. The rearrangement links TRBV5-6 to TRBJ2-7; D unresolved. V lost 2 bases to trimming and J lost 2 bases, with 8 bases between them. Germline CDR1 SGHDT, CDR2 YYEEEE. This CDR3 is built from 13 residues. CDR3 sequence reads: CASSFGVAYEQYF. The CDR3 region has the DNA TGTGCCAGCAGCTTCGGTGTAGCCTACGAGCAGTACTTC.

The genes are TRBV27 and TRBJ1-6, with 9 bases identical to TRBD1. With 3 bases clipped from V and 8 bases from J, the junction kept 2 bases outside the gene matches. The CDR3 contains 14 residues. Germline V lookup: CDR1 MNHEY, CDR2 SMNVEV (reference sequence). This CDR3 reads CASSLDRGDSPLHF. The CDR3 bases are TGTGCCAGCAGTTTGGACAGGGGAGATTCACCCCTCCACTTT.

The rearrangement uses TRBV28 and TRBJ2-7; TRBD1 might be the D (5 bases). The CDR3 length is 15 residues. V dropped 4 bases and J dropped 4 bases, with 17 bases sitting between them. The V gene's germline CDR1 is MDHEN and CDR2 SYDVKM. The CDR3 DNA is TGTGCCAGCAGTTCGTCTCGAGGACATGTTTACGAGCAGTACTTC. It yields the protein CASSSSRGHVYEQYF.

The chain is built from TRBV7-9 and TRBJ1-2; D remains unclear. The CDR3 has 13 amino acids. V lost 5 bases to trimming and J lost 8 bases, with 15 bases between them. Germline V lookup: CDR1 SEHNR, CDR2 FQNEAQ (reference sequence). CDR3 in amino acids: CASSHLEGWGYTF. CDR3 DNA sequence: TGTGCCAGCAGCCACCTCGAGGGTTGGGGCTACACCTTC.

The chain joins TRBV5-6 to TRBJ1-2; 7 nucleotides agree with TRBD1. In germline, CDR1 is SGHDT, CDR2 YYEEEE. V was pared by 0 bases and J by 2 bases, with 4 bases of the junction left unmatched. There are 15 residues in the CDR3. CDR3 sequence: CASSLGGQPNYGYTF. For the CDR3, the DNA is TGTGCCAGCAGCTTGGGGGGACAGCCAAACTATGGCTACACCTTC.

The chain's CDR3 is CALRGIYSYEQYF. As DNA, the CDR3 is TGTGCCCTCCGGGGGATCTACTCCTACGAGCAGTACTTC. This chain uses TRBV30 with TRBJ2-7; the D gene is possibly TRBD2 (6 bases). Germline V gives CDR1 GTSNPN, CDR2 SVGIG (reference sequence). V lost 8 bases and J lost 0, with 14 bases in between. The CDR3 is 13 residues long.

The chain recombines TRBV3-1 (or the pseudogene TRBV3-2) with TRBJ2-1; the D gene is possibly TRBD1 (6 bases). Trimming removed 4 bases from V and 4 bases from J, with 14 bases in between. Germline V CDR1 and CDR2: LGHDT, YNNKEL (reference sequence). The CDR3 covers 15 residues. The CDR3 here is CASSPPRTAYNEQFF. The CDR3 DNA is TGTGCCAGCAGCCCCCCCCGGACAGCTTACAATGAGCAGTTCTTC.

The V and J genes are TRBV29-1 and TRBJ2-3; a possible D gene is TRBD1 (5 bases). Trimming shortened V by 7 bases and J by 0 bases, and 11 bases separated the two germline ends. The CDR3 loop spans 13 amino acids. CDR1 is SQVTM and CDR2 is ANQGSEA in the germline V gene. Here the CDR3 reads CSARTRSTDTQYF. In DNA form, the CDR3 reads TGCAGCGCCCGGACACGAAGCACAGATACGCAGTATTTT.

This clone was seen just once. This sequence joins TRBV5-1 and TRBJ1-4; D might be TRBD1 (5 bases). The ends were cut back, 1 base at V and 5 bases at J, with 15 bases in the middle. Germline assignment: CDR1 SGHRS and CDR2 YFSETQ. The CDR3 sequence is 16 residues long. As DNA, the CDR3 is TGCGCCAGCAGCTTGACAACCAGGGAGGCGAATGAAAAACTGTTTTTT. Amino acids: CASSLTTREANEKLFF.

This chain joins TRBV6-1 and TRBJ2-7; D might be TRBD2 (6 bases). Between the trimmed V and J ends, which lost 2 bases and 6 bases, there was a span of 11 bases. CDR1 is MNHNS, CDR2 SASEGT, per germline. The CDR3 covers 13 residues. The CDR3 DNA reads TGTGCCAGCAGTGAAAGCGGGTACCGCGAGCAGTACTTC. This translates into CASSESGYREQYF.

The V and J genes are TRBV5-1 and TRBJ2-2; 7 bases agree with TRBD1. The J segment lost 2 bases and the V segment lost 4 bases, leaving 11 bases of the junction unmatched. The CDR3 runs 17 residues. CDR1 is SGHRS and CDR2 is YFSETQ in the germline V gene. The CDR3 loop reads CASSTTGTDLNTGELFF. DNA of the CDR3: TGCGCCAGCAGCACCACCGGGACAGACCTCAACACCGGGGAGCTGTTTTTT.

The chain couples TRBV9 to TRBJ1-2; a possible D gene is TRBD1 (5 bases). This CDR3 has 15 amino acids. V lost 0 bases and J lost 6, with 15 bases in between. Germline V gene data show CDR1 as SGDLS and CDR2 as YYNGEE. The CDR3 sequence is CASSVGNNPGDGYTF. In nucleotides, the CDR3 is TGTGCCAGCAGCGTAGGGAACAACCCGGGGGATGGCTACACCTTC.

The chain employs TRBV25-1 and TRBJ1-6; the D gene is possibly TRBD1 (6 bases). V was shortened by 3 bases and J by 3 bases, with 12 bases between the two germline ends. The CDR3 covers 16 residues. Germline-derived CDR1 and CDR2 are MGHDK and SYGVNS. The CDR3 region has the DNA TGTGCCAGCAGTGAGGGGGGGGCCTACTATAATTCACCCCTCCACTTT. Amino acids: CASSEGGAYYNSPLHF. Combining the CDR3 with reference TRBV25-1 and TRBJ1-6 gives the whole variable domain EADIYQTPRYLVIGTGKKITLECSQTMGHDKMYWYQQDPGMELHLIHYSYGVNSTEKGDLSSESTVSRIRTEHFPLTLESARPSHTSQYLCASSEGGAYYNSPLHFGNGTRLTVT.

The chain couples TRBV5-5 to TRBJ1-1; D not resolved. CDR3 length: 14 residues. Germline V gives CDR1 SGHKS, CDR2 YYEKEE (reference sequence). Trimming stripped 1 base from V and 0 bases from J, with 7 bases between. The CDR3: CASSLWRMNTEAFF. CDR3 bases: TGTGCCAGCAGCTTGTGGCGGATGAACACTGAAGCTTTCTTT.

The J gene is TRBJ1-2, the V gene TRBV3-1 (or the pseudogene TRBV3-2); no clear D gene. V lost 1 base, J lost 7 bases, and 7 bases lay in between. This CDR3 comprises 12 residues. Germline V gives CDR1 LGHDT, CDR2 YNNKEL (reference sequence). The CDR3 sequence: CASSQGGLGYTF. The CDR3 nucleotides are TGTGCCAGCAGCCAAGGTGGGCTTGGCTACACCTTC.

Only a few counts were recorded for this clone. The chain carries TRBV27 and TRBJ2-3; TRBD1 matches 7 bases. Per the germline V gene, CDR1 is MNHEY and CDR2 is SMNVEV (reference sequence). This CDR3 comprises 18 residues. V shed 3 bases, J shed 1 base, and the junction held 13 bases outside the gene matches. In DNA form, the CDR3 reads TGTGCCAGCAGTTTTAGGGTCGGGACAGTTAAAGGCACAGATACGCAGTATTTT. Protein: CASSFRVGTVKGTDTQYF.